This T cell receptor (beta chain) was sequenced in a study of blood T cell repertoires in COVID-19. Background on the study: From the United States, Italy and Spain came samples of acute and convalescent COVID-19. Nucleic acid was either cDNA or gDNA, and it came from T cells, B-cell-depleted T cells, or PBMCs.

In the original workflow: Reference gene primer amplification yielded estimated nucleated cell counts. TCRdb's table, derived via immunoSEQ multiplex PCR, lists solely in-frame clones and lacks some. That table gives V, J and clone size, and the DNA gave D and trimming. The top ten clones hold about 4.5% of a sample with about 160,000 clones, around 93% of them seen once. The ends were cut back, 7 bases at V and 1 base at J, with 5 bases in the middle. The CDR3 has 11 amino acids. The germline gives CDR1 MDHEN, CDR2 SYDVKM. The clonotype originates from a woman aged 45-59 years with acute or convalescent COVID-19. Specimen: peripheral blood. The chain recombines TRBV28 with TRBJ2-7; no clear D gene. The CDR3 nucleotides read TGTGCCAGCACCAGGTCCTACGAGCAGTACTTC. Residues: CASTRSYEQYF.